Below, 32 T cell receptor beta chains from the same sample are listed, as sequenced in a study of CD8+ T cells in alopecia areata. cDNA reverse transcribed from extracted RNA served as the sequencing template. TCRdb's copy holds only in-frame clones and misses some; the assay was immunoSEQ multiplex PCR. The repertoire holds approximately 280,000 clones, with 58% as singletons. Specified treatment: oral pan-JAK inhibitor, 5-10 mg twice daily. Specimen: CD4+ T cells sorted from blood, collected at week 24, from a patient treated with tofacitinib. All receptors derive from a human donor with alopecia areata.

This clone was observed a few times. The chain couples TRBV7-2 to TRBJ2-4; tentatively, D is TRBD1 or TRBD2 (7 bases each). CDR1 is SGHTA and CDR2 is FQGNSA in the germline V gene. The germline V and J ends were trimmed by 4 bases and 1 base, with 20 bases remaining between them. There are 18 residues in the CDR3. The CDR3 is CASSWGGARGLAKNIQYF. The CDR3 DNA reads TGTGCCAGCAGCTGGGGAGGGGCCAGGGGGTTGGCCAAAAACATTCAGTACTTC. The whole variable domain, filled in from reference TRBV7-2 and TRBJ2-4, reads GAGVSQSPSNKVTEKGKDVELRCDPISGHTALYWYRQSLGQGLEFLIYFQGNSAPDKSGLPSDRFSAERTGGSVSTLTIQRTQQEDSAVYLCASSWGGARGLAKNIQYFGAGTRLSVL.

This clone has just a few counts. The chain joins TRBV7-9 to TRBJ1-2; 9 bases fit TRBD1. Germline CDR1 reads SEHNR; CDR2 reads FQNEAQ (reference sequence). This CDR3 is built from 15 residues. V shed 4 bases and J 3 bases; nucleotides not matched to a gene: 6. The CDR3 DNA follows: TGTGCCAGCAGCTCGACAGGGGGAGTCTACTATGGCTACACCTTC. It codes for CASSSTGGVYYGYTF.

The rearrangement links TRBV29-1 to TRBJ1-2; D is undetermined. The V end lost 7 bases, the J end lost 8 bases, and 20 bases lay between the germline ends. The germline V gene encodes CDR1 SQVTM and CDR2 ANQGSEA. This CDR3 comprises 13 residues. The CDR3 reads CSATSGLAEGYTF. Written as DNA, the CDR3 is TGCAGCGCTACTTCAGGTCTGGCCGAGGGCTACACCTTC.

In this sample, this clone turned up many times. CDR3: CASSQSALLSYEQYF. The CDR3, as DNA: TGCGCCAGCAGCCAAAGCGCCCTCCTCTCCTACGAGCAGTACTTC. The chain couples TRBV4-1 to TRBJ2-7; D remains unclear. Trimming left V 2 bases short and J 0 bases short, with 11 bases between. The CDR3 has 15 amino acids. Germline lookup yields CDR1 MGHRA and CDR2 YSYEKL.

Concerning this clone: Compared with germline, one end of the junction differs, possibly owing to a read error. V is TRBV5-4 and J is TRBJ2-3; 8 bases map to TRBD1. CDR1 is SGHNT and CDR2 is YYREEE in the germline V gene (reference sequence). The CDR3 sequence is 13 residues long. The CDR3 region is CASSLLDGTGHNF. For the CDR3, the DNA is TGTGCCAGCAGCTTGCTTGACGGGACAGGTCATAATTTT.

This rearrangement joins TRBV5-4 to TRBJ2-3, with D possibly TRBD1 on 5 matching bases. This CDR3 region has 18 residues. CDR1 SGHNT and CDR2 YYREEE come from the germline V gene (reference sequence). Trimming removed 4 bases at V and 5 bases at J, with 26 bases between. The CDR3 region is CASSGAGGQVINLDTQYF. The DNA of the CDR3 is TGTGCCAGCAGCGGGGCTGGTGGTCAGGTGATAAATTTAGATACGCAGTATTTT.

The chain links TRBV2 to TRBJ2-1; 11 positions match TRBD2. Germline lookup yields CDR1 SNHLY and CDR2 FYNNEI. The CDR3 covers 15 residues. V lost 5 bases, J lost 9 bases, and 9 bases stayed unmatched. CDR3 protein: CASSLGTSGQGEQFF. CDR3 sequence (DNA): TGTGCCAGCAGTCTTGGGACTAGCGGCCAAGGTGAGCAGTTCTTC. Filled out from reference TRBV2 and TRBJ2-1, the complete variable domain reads EPEVTQTPSHQVTQMGQEVILRCVPISNHLYFYWYRQILGQKVEFLVSFYNNEISEKSEIFDDQFSVERPDGSNFTLKIRSTKLEDSAMYFCASSLGTSGQGEQFFGPGTRLTVL.

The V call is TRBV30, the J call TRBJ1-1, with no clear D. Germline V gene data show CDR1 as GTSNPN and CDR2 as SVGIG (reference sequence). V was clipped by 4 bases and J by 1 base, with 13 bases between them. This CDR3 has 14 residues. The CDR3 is CAWTPMLENTEAFF. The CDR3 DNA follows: TGTGCCTGGACTCCCATGCTGGAGAACACTGAAGCTTTCTTT.

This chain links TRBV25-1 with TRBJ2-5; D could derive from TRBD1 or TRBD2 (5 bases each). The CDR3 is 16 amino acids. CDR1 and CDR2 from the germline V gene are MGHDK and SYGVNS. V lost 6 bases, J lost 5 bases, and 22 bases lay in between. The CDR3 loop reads CASSDRRDLVRETQYF. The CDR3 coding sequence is TGTGCCAGCAGCGATCGACGGGACCTTGTCCGGGAGACCCAGTACTTC. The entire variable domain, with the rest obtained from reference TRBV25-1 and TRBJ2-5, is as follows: EADIYQTPRYLVIGTGKKITLECSQTMGHDKMYWYQQDPGMELHLIHYSYGVNSTEKGDLSSESTVSRIRTEHFPLTLESARPSHTSQYLCASSDRRDLVRETQYFGPGTRLLVL.

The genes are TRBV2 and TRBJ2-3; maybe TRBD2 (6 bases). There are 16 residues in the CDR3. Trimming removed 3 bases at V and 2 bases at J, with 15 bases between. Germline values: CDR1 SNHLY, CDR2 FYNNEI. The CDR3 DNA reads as TGTGCCAGCAGTGAGTTCGGGAGTCCTTCCACAGATACGCAGTATTTT. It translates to CASSEFGSPSTDTQYF.

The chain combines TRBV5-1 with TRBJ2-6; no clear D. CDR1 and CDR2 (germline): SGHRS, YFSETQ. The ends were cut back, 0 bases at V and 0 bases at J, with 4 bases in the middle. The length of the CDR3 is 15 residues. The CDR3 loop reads CASSLDLSGANVLTF. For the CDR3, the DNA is TGCGCCAGCAGCTTGGATCTCTCTGGGGCCAACGTCCTGACTTTC.

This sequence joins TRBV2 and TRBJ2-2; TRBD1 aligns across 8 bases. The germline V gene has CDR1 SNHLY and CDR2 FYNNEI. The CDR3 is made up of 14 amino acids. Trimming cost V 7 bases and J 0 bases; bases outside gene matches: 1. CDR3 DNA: TGTGCCAGCATGACAGGGGCGAACACCGGGGAGCTGTTTTTT. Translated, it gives CASMTGANTGELFF.

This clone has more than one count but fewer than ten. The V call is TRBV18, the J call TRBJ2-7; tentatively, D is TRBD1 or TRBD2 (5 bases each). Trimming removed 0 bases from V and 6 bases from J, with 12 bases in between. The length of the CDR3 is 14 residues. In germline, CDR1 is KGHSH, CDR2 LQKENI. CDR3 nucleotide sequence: TGTGCCAGCTCACCACCGAGACACGGGGCCGAGCAGTACTTC. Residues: CASSPPRHGAEQYF.

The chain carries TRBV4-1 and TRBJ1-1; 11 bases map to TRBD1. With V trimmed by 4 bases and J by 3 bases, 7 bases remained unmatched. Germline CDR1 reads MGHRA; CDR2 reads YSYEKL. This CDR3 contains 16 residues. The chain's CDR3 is CASSLGTGGTHTEAFF. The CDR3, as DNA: TGCGCCAGCAGCCTTGGGACAGGGGGAACTCACACTGAAGCTTTCTTT.

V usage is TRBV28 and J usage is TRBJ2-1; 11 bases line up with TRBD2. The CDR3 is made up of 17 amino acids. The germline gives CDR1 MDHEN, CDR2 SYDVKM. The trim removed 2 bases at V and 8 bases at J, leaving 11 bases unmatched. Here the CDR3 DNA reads TGTGCCAGCAGTTTACCCCCTCTAGCGGGGGGAGGCGATGAGCAGTTCTTC. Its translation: CASSLPPLAGGGDEQFF.

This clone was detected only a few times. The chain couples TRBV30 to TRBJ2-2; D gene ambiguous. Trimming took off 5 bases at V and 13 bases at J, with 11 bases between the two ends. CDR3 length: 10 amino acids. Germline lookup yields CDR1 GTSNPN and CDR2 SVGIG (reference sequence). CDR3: CAWGELRLFF. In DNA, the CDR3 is TGTGCCTGGGGGGAACTCAGGCTGTTTTTT.

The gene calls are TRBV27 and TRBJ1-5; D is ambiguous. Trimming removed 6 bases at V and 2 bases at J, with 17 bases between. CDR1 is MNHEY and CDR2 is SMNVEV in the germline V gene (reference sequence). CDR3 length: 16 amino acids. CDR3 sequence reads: CASSETARIGNQPQHF. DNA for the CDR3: TGTGCCAGCAGCGAAACCGCCCGTATTGGCAATCAGCCCCAGCATTTT.

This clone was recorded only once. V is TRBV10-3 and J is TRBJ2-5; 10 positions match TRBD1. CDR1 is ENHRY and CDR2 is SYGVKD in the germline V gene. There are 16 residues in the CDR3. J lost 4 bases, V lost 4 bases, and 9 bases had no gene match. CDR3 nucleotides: TGTGCCATCAGTGGTACCCCGGGACAGGGGACAGAGACCCAGTACTTC. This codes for CAISGTPGQGTETQYF.

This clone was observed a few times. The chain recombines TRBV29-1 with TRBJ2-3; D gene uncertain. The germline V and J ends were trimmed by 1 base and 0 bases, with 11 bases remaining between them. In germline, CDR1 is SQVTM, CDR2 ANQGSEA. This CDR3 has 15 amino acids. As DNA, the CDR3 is TGCAGCGTTGAAGGACCCGGACCTAGCACAGATACGCAGTATTTT. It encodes CSVEGPGPSTDTQYF.

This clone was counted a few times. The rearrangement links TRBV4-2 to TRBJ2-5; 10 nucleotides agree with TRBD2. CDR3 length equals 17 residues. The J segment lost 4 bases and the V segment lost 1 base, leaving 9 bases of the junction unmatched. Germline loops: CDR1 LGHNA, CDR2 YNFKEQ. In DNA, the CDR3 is TGTGCCAGCAGCCAAGGTTCAAGCGGGGGGGCTCGAGAGACCCAGTACTTC. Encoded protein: CASSQGSSGGARETQYF.

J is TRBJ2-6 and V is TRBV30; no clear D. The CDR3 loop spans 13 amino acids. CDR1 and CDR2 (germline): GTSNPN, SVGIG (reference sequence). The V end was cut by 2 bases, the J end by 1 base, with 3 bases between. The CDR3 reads CAWSPSGANVLTF. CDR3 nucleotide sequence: TGTGCCTGGAGTCCGTCTGGGGCCAACGTCCTGACTTTC.

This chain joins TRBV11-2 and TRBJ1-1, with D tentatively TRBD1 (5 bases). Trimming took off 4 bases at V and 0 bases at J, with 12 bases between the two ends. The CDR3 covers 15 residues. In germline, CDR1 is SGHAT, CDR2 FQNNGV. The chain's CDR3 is CASSWIRALNTEAFF. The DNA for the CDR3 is TGTGCCAGCAGCTGGATCAGGGCCCTGAACACTGAAGCTTTCTTT.

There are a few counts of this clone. Written as DNA, the CDR3 is TGTGCCAGCAGTACTACTTGGGATACGCAGTATTTT. This gives the protein CASSTTWDTQYF. V gene TRBV7-9 combines with J gene TRBJ2-3; no reliable D call. The length of the CDR3 is 12 residues. The germline V gene encodes CDR1 SEHNR and CDR2 FQNEAQ (reference sequence). V was pared by 6 bases and J by 6 bases, with 10 bases between. Variable domain in full (rest from reference TRBV7-9 and TRBJ2-3): DTGVSQNPRHKITKRGQNVTFRCDPISEHNRLYWYRQTLGQGPEFLTYFQNEAQLEKSRLLSDRFSAERPKGSFSTLEIQRTEQGDSAMYLCASSTTWDTQYFGPGTRLTVL.

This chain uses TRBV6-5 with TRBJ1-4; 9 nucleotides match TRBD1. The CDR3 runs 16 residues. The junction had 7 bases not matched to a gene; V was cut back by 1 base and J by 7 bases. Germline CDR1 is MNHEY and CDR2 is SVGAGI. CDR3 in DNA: TGTGCCAGCAGTTACTGGCGCGGGACAGGGATTGAAAAACTGTTTTTT. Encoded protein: CASSYWRGTGIEKLFF.

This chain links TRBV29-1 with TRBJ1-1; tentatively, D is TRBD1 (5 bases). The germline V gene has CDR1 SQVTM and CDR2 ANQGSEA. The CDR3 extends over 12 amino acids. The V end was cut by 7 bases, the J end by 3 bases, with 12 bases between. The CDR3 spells CSAKGLDTEAFF. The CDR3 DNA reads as TGCAGCGCTAAGGGGCTGGACACTGAAGCTTTCTTT.

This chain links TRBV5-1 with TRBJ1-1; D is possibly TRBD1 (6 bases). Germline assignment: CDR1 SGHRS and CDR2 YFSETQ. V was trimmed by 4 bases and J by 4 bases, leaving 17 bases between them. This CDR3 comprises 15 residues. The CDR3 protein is CASSLIVTGPTEAFF. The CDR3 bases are TGCGCCAGCAGCCTGATCGTGACAGGCCCCACTGAAGCTTTCTTT. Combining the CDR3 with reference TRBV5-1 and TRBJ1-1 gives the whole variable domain KAGVTQTPRYLIKTRGQQVTLSCSPISGHRSVSWYQQTPGQGLQFLFEYFSETQRNKGNFPGRFSGRQFSNSRSEMNVSTLELGDSALYLCASSLIVTGPTEAFFGQGTRLTVV.

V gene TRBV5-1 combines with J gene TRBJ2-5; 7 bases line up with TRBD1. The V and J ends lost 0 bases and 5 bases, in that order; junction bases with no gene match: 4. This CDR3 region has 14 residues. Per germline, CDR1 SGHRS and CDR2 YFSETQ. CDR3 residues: CASSLGGQFETQYF. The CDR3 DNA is TGCGCCAGCAGCTTGGGGGGACAGTTTGAGACCCAGTACTTC.

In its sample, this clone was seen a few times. The CDR3 region has the DNA TGCGCCAGCCGCTCGGGAAAGGGAATGAACACTGAAGCTTTCTTT. It codes for CASRSGKGMNTEAFF. This chain connects TRBV4-1 to TRBJ1-1, with no clear D. Germline V gene sequence: CDR1 MGHRA, CDR2 YSYEKL. Trimming left V 8 bases short and J 0 bases short, with 16 bases between. The CDR3 totals 15 residues.

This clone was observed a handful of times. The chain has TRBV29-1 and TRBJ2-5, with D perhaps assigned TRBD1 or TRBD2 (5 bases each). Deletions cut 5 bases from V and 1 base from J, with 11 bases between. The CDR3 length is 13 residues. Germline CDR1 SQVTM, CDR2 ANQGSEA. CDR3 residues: CSVTTGLQETQYF. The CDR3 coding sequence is TGCAGCGTTACCACGGGGCTCCAAGAGACCCAGTACTTC. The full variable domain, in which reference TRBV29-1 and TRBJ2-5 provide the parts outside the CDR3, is SAVISQKPSRDICQRGTSLTIQCQVDSQVTMMFWYRQQPGQSLTLIATANQGSEATYESGFVIDKFPISRPNLTFSTLTVSNMSPEDSSIYLCSVTTGLQETQYFGPGTRLLVL.

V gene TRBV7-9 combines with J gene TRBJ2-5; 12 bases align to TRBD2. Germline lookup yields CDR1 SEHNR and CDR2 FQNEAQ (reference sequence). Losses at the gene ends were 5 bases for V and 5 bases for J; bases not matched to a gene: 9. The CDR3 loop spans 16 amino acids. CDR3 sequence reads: CASSPLGLAGRETQYF. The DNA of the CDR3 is TGTGCCAGCAGCCCCCTCGGACTAGCGGGGCGTGAGACCCAGTACTTC.

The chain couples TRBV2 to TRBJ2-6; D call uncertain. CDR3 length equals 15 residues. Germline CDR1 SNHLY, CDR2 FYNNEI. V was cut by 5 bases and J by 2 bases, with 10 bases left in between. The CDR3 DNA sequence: TGTGCCAGCAGTTTCCCGCCTCCTGGGGCCAACGTCCTGACTTTC. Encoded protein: CASSFPPPGANVLTF.

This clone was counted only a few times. The CDR3 DNA reads as TGTGCCAGCAGCTTGGACAGCTATTCACCCCTCCACTTT. Translation gives CASSLDSYSPLHF. This chain connects TRBV7-2 to TRBJ1-6, with D perhaps TRBD1 (6 bases). V lost 3 bases to trimming and J lost 8 bases, with 8 bases between them. The CDR3 covers 13 residues. Germline-derived CDR1 and CDR2 are SGHTA and FQGNSA.